This T cell receptor beta chain was captured in a study of brain metastases from non-small cell lung cancer. Sequencing was performed with immunoSEQ multiplex PCR; in TCRdb, only in-frame clones are kept and a portion is missing. Of over 2,000 clones listed, approximately 87% are singletons. CDR1 SGHTA and CDR2 FQGNSA come from the germline V gene. V was trimmed by 1 base and J by 0 bases, leaving 10 bases between them. The CDR3 totals 15 residues. This clone was counted only a few times. Its antigen is not identified. Overall study results and limits: In about 60% of brain metastases, T-cell clones were expanded compared with matched primary tumors.

The clonotype was recovered from a donor over 35 with non-small cell lung cancer. The sequenced sample was primary lung tumor tissue. This chain connects TRBV7-2 to TRBJ2-7; D gene ambiguous. The chain's CDR3 is CASSLVSGYSYEQYF. As DNA, the CDR3 is TGTGCCAGCAGCTTAGTGAGTGGGTACTCCTACGAGCAGTACTTC.